The 21 T cell receptor beta chains below were found in one sample sequenced in a study of beta chain features in type 1 diabetes. Isolated RNA was reverse transcribed in full, so expressed TCRB transcripts were sequenced. Clones were read by immunoSEQ multiplex PCR, and TCRdb kept only the in-frame ones, dropping some. This sample has about 350,000 clones, with roughly a fifth found just once. The sample consisted of naive CD4+ T cells from blood. These receptor sequences come from a woman between 18 and 30 years old in good health.

This clone was counted between two and nine times. The J gene is TRBJ2-1, the V gene TRBV7-8; 13 nucleotides align to TRBD2. Germline V CDR1 and CDR2: SGHVS, FQNEAQ. The CDR3 is 15 residues long. V trimming: 4 bases; J trimming: 9 bases; junction bases outside the gene matches: 6. The CDR3 DNA follows: TGTGCCAGCAGCTCACCGACTAGCGGGAGGAGTGAGCAGTTCTTC. Translation: CASSSPTSGRSEQFF.

The sample holds a few counts of this clone. The J gene is TRBJ1-1, the V gene TRBV9; unclear D gene. This CDR3 has 16 residues. V was cut by 0 bases and J by 0 bases, with 12 bases left in between. Germline loops: CDR1 SGDLS, CDR2 YYNGEE. The CDR3 DNA sequence: TGTGCCAGCAGCGTAGAGGCGGGCATATTGAACACTGAAGCTTTCTTT. Translated: CASSVEAGILNTEAFF.

The chain carries TRBV30 and TRBJ2-7; no reliable D call. V was cut by 2 bases and J by 1 base, with 6 bases left in between. The CDR3 spans 12 residues. The germline CDR1 and CDR2 sequences are GTSNPN and SVGIG (reference sequence). DNA of the CDR3: TGTGCCTGGAGTCTGCTATCCTACGAGCAGTACTTC. Encoded protein: CAWSLLSYEQYF.

A few counts support this clone. This chain uses TRBV7-8 with TRBJ2-2; D not certain. V lost 5 bases, J lost 5 bases, and 9 bases lay in between. Germline V gene sequence: CDR1 SGHVS, CDR2 FQNEAQ. This CDR3 is 13 amino acids long. The CDR3 region is CASSPGMTGELFF. The CDR3 DNA is TGTGCCAGCAGCCCCGGTATGACCGGGGAGCTGTTTTTT.

The chain carries TRBV11-2 and TRBJ2-5; a possible D gene is TRBD1 (5 bases). V lost 3 bases to trimming and J lost 4 bases, with 6 bases between them. Germline lookup yields CDR1 SGHAT and CDR2 FQNNGV. The CDR3 totals 12 residues. The CDR3 protein is CASSFRGETQYF. CDR3 DNA: TGTGCCAGCAGCTTTAGGGGAGAGACCCAGTACTTC.

V gene TRBV19 combines with J gene TRBJ2-7, with TRBD1 identical over 7 bases. The CDR3 covers 15 residues. Germline CDR1 LNHDA, CDR2 SQIVND (reference sequence). The J segment lost 7 bases and the V segment lost 4 bases, leaving 13 bases of the junction unmatched. This CDR3 reads CASSTGTVAPREQYF. CDR3 in DNA: TGTGCCAGTAGTACCGGGACAGTTGCCCCCAGGGAGCAGTACTTC. Looking up the rest from reference TRBV19 and TRBJ2-7 gives the full variable domain: DGGITQSPKYLFRKEGQNVTLSCEQNLNHDAMYWYRQDPGQGLRLIYYSQIVNDFQKGDIAEGYSVSREKKESFPLTVTSAQKNPTAFYLCASSTGTVAPREQYFGPGTRLTVT.

The sample holds a few counts of this clone. In DNA, the CDR3 is TGCGCCAGCAGTCAGGGGGCTAACAATCAGCCCCAGCATTTT. Its protein product is CASSQGANNQPQHF. The chain couples TRBV23-1 to TRBJ1-5; TRBD1 is a possible D gene (6 bases). TRBV23-1 has ORF status, its function being uncertain. This CDR3 region has 14 residues. Between the trimmed V and J ends, which lost 3 bases and 3 bases, there was a span of 9 bases.

This clone has more than one count but fewer than ten. The chain carries TRBV7-8 and TRBJ2-4; possibly TRBD1 for D (5 bases). CDR3 size: 14 residues. Germline V gives CDR1 SGHVS, CDR2 FQNEAQ. Trimming took 5 bases from V and 4 from J, leaving 12 bases between them. CDR3 region: CASSDNKGKNIQYF. DNA of the CDR3: TGTGCCAGCAGCGATAACAAGGGGAAAAACATTCAGTACTTC.

A remark on this clone: This could be a read error, since a much larger clone is one nucleotide away. This CDR3 is also generated by other DNA sequences in the sample. This chain connects TRBV7-9 to TRBJ2-7; no clear D. Trimming took 5 bases from V and 0 from J, leaving 5 bases between them. CDR1 is SEHNR and CDR2 is FQNEAQ in the germline V gene (reference sequence). The length of the CDR3 is 12 residues. The CDR3 region is CASSPGSYEQYF. For the CDR3, the DNA is TGTGCCAGCAGCCCCGGCTCCTACGAGCAGTACTTC.

This chain connects TRBV30 to TRBJ2-1; D possibly corresponds to TRBD1 (7 bases). V lost 2 bases and J lost 8, with 19 bases in between. The CDR3 covers 15 residues. CDR1 GTSNPN and CDR2 SVGIG come from the germline V gene (reference sequence). The CDR3 protein is CAWSPGGSRWHEQFF. The CDR3 nucleotides are TGTGCCTGGAGTCCAGGGGGGAGCCGGTGGCATGAGCAGTTCTTC.

On this clone itself: Other DNA sequences of this sample code for an identical CDR3. This chain uses TRBV9 with TRBJ2-1; TRBD2 matches 8 bases. Germline CDR1 SGDLS, CDR2 YYNGEE. This CDR3 has 15 residues. The J segment lost 1 base and the V segment lost 1 base, leaving 1 base of the junction unmatched. DNA for the CDR3: TGTGCCAGCAGCGTAAGCGGGAGTTCCTACAATGAGCAGTTCTTC. This translates into CASSVSGSSYNEQFF. The full variable domain, with the rest looked up from reference TRBV9 and TRBJ2-1, is DSGVTQTPKHLITATGQRVTLRCSPRSGDLSVYWYQQSLDQGLQFLIQYYNGEERAKGNILERFSAQQFPDLHSELNLSSLELGDSALYFCASSVSGSSYNEQFFGPGTRLTVL.

J is TRBJ1-2 and V is TRBV10-3; D unresolved. The CDR3 consists of 14 residues. The V end lost 8 bases, the J end lost 2 bases, and 15 bases lay between the germline ends. Looked up from germline, CDR1 is ENHRY and CDR2 is SYGVKD. The DNA of the CDR3 is TGTGCCATCGGTCTGCGGAGCGTGAACTATGGCTACACCTTC. Its translation: CAIGLRSVNYGYTF.

This clone was seen a handful of times. Other DNA sequences from this sample encode an identical CDR3 as well. This chain connects TRBV2 to TRBJ2-7; D may be TRBD2 (6 bases). The germline V and J ends were trimmed by 6 bases and 2 bases, with 8 bases remaining between them. The V gene's germline CDR1 is SNHLY and CDR2 FYNNEI. The CDR3 totals 12 residues. Here the CDR3 reads CASRGGTYEQYF. The CDR3 DNA is TGTGCCAGCAGAGGCGGGACCTACGAGCAGTACTTC.

This clone has only a few counts. V is TRBV19 and J is TRBJ2-5, with D possibly matching TRBD1 (5 bases). Trimming stripped 2 bases from V and 3 bases from J, with 10 bases between. The CDR3 is 14 residues long. Germline CDR1 is LNHDA and CDR2 is SQIVND (reference sequence). CDR3 residues: CASSIWEGEETQYF. CDR3 in DNA: TGTGCCAGTAGTATATGGGAAGGGGAAGAGACCCAGTACTTC.

In this sample, this clone turned up a few times. This sequence joins TRBV9 and TRBJ2-7, with a weak D call TRBD1 (6 bases). Germline V gives CDR1 SGDLS, CDR2 YYNGEE. V lost 3 bases to trimming and J lost 3 bases, with 10 bases between them. This CDR3 has 13 amino acids. The CDR3 region is CASSAGQDYEQYF. The CDR3 bases are TGTGCCAGCAGCGCGGGACAAGACTACGAGCAGTACTTC. The complete variable domain, with remaining parts taken from reference TRBV9 and TRBJ2-7, reads DSGVTQTPKHLITATGQRVTLRCSPRSGDLSVYWYQQSLDQGLQFLIQYYNGEERAKGNILERFSAQQFPDLHSELNLSSLELGDSALYFCASSAGQDYEQYFGPGTRLTVT.

The table lists this clone with a few counts. The CDR3 protein is CAWSGRASGRASSYEQYF. CDR3 coding DNA: TGTGCCTGGAGTGGCCGGGCTAGCGGGAGGGCGTCCTCCTACGAGCAGTACTTC. The V gene is TRBV30, the J gene TRBJ2-7; 12 bases map to TRBD2. The germline V gene has CDR1 GTSNPN and CDR2 SVGIG (reference sequence). J was trimmed by 0 bases and V by 1 base; bases with no gene match: 10. The CDR3 contains 18 residues.

This clone was recorded a few times. This chain connects TRBV7-9 to TRBJ2-7; no clear D gene. Germline assignment: CDR1 SEHNR and CDR2 FQNEAQ (reference sequence). Trimming removed 1 base from V and 0 bases from J, with 16 bases in between. The CDR3 is 17 residues long. This chain's CDR3 is CASSLVKWQANSYEQYF. The DNA of the CDR3 is TGTGCCAGCAGCTTAGTCAAGTGGCAGGCGAACTCCTACGAGCAGTACTTC. The complete variable domain, with remaining parts taken from reference TRBV7-9 and TRBJ2-7, reads DTGVSQNPRHKITKRGQNVTFRCDPISEHNRLYWYRQTLGQGPEFLTYFQNEAQLEKSRLLSDRFSAERPKGSFSTLEIQRTEQGDSAMYLCASSLVKWQANSYEQYFGPGTRLTVT.

The rearrangement uses TRBV30 and TRBJ2-5, with unresolved D. Trimming removed 4 bases at V and 6 bases at J, with 15 bases between. The CDR3 spans 13 residues. Germline V gives CDR1 GTSNPN, CDR2 SVGIG (reference sequence). CDR3 region: CAWTSAESQTQYF. Written as DNA, the CDR3 is TGTGCCTGGACTAGTGCGGAGAGCCAGACCCAGTACTTC.

Only a few counts were recorded for this clone. The V and J genes are TRBV11-2 and TRBJ1-1; D possibly corresponds to TRBD1 (5 bases). This CDR3 spans 13 amino acids. CDR1 is SGHAT and CDR2 is FQNNGV in the germline V gene. Trimming took off 3 bases at V and 3 bases at J, with 8 bases between the two ends. Here the CDR3 DNA reads TGTGCCAGCAGCTTCGACAGAGACACTGAAGCTTTCTTT. Its translation: CASSFDRDTEAFF.

V gene TRBV11-2 combines with J gene TRBJ2-3, with TRBD2 matching over 8 bases. This CDR3 has 17 amino acids. The V segment lost 2 bases and the J segment 0 bases; nucleotides outside the gene matches: 7. Looked up from germline, CDR1 is SGHAT and CDR2 is FQNNGV. The CDR3 coding sequence is TGTGCCAGCAGCTTATCAAGGGCTAGCGGGAGCACAGATACGCAGTATTTT. Its translation: CASSLSRASGSTDTQYF.

This chain uses TRBV6-5 with TRBJ1-1; a possible D gene is TRBD1 (5 bases). V shed 0 bases and J shed 1 base, with 9 bases lying between them. The CDR3 is 15 residues long. CDR1 and CDR2 (germline): MNHEY, SVGAGI. The CDR3 DNA reads TGTGCCAGCAGTTACTCAGGCAGGGAGAACACTGAAGCTTTCTTT. Protein product: CASSYSGRENTEAFF.